This section outlines one T cell receptor (beta chain) sequence together with its context. Its target is unknown. It was roughly 10 milliliters of peripheral blood that were drawn from each donor. The amount of total RNA extracted per sample was at least 5.5 micrograms. The data originate from a study of blood T cells in healthy people across ages. Primed by a sample-barcoded 5' primer and a J-beta primer mix, a second PCR proceeded for 7 to 11 cycles. Each CDR3 protein gets one entry after TCRdb re-called the 5' RACE reads with MiXCR. Here the sample spans 1.5 million to 1.9 million distinct CDR3 sequences, 35% to 45% being singletons. Study results and caveats: Naive T cell percentage showed a strong correlation with the diversity of TCR beta. With donor CMV status unknown, expanded clonotype changes were possibly confounded.

The TCR comes from a woman aged 18-29 years in good health. Sequenced material: blood.

The CDR3 sequence: CASGGFKGEQYF. In DNA, the CDR3 is TGTGCCAGCGGAGGATTTAAGGGAGAGCAGTACTTC. The chain carries TRBV28 and TRBJ2-7; TRBD2 is a possible D gene (5 bases). The CDR3 loop spans 12 amino acids. The V end was cut by 8 bases, the J end by 7 bases, with 15 bases between. Germline V gives CDR1 MDHEN, CDR2 SYDVKM.